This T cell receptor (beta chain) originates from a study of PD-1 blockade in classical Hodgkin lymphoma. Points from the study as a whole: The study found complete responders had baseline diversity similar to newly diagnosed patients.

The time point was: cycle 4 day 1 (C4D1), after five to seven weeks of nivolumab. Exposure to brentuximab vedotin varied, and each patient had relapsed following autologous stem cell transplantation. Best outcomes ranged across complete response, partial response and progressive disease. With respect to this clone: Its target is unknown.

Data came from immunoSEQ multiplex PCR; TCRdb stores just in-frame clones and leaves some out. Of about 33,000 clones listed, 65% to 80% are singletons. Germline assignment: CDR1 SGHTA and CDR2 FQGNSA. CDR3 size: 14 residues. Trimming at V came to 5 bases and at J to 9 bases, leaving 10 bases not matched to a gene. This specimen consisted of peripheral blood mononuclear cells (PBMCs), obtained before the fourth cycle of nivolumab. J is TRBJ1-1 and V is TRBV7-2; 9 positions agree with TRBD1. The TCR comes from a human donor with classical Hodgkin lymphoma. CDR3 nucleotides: TGTGCCAGCAGCCCATCTCCCGGGACAGGGAAAGCTTTCTTT. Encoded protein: CASSPSPGTGKAFF.